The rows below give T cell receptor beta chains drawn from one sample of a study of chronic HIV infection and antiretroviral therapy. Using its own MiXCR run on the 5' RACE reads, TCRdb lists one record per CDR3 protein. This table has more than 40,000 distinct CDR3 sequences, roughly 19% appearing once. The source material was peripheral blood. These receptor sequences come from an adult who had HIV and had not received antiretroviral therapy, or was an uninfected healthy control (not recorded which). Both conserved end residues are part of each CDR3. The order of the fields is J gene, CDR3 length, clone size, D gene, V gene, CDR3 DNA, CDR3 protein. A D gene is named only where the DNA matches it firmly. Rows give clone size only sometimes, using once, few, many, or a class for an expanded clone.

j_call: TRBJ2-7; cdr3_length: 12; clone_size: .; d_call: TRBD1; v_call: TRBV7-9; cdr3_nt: TGTGCCAGCAGCCGACAGGGGTTAGAGCAGTACTTC; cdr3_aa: CASSRQGLEQYF
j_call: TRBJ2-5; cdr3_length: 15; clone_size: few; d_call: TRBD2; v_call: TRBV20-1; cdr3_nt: TGCAGTGCTGGAGTGACTAGCCTATCTCAAGAGACCCAGTACTTC; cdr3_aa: CSAGVTSLSQETQYF
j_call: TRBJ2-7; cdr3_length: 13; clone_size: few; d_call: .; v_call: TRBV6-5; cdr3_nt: TGTGCCAGCAGCCGACAGTCCTCCTACGAGCAGTACTTC; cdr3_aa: CASSRQSSYEQYF
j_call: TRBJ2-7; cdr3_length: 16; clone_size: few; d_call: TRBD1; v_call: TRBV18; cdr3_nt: TGTGCCAGCTCACCCCAGACAGGGCGTCTTTCCTACGAGCAGTACTTC; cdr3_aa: CASSPQTGRLSYEQYF
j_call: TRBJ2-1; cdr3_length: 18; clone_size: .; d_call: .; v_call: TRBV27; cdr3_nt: TGTGCCAGCAGTCATTATGGGGAATTAGCGGCTTTTGTCCATGAGCAGTTCTTC; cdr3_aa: CASSHYGELAAFVHEQFF
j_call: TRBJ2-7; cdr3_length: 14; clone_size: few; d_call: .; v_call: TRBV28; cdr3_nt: TGTGCCAGCAGTTTGGTCCAACCTCGCTACGAGCAGTACTTC; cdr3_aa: CASSLVQPRYEQYF
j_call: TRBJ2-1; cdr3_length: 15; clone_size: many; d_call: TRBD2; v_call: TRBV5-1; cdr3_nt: TGCGCCAGCAGCTCCGGACTAGCGGGGGGTAATGAGCAGTTCTTC; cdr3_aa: CASSSGLAGGNEQFF
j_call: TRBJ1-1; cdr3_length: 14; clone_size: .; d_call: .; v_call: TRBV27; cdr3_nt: TGTGCCAGCAGTTTGCAAGGGGAGAGAACTGAAGCTTTCTTT; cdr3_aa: CASSLQGERTEAFF
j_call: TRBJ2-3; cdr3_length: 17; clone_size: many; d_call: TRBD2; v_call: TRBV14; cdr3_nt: TGTGCCAGCAGCCAAGGAACCGGGACTAGCGGGACAGATACGCAGTATTTT; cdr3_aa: CASSQGTGTSGTDTQYF
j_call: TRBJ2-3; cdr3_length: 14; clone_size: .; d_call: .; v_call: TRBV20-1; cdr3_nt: TGCAGTGCTAACCGCAGGTCTAGCACAGATACGCAGTATTTT; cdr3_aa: CSANRRSSTDTQYF
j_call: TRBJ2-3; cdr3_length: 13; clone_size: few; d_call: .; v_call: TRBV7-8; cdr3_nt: TGTGCCAGCAGCGGCCGTCTCACAGATACGCAGTATTTT; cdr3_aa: CASSGRLTDTQYF
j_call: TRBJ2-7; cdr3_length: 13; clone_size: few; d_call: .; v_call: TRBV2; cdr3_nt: TGTGCCAGCAGTGAGTTTAAATATTACGAGCAGTACTTC; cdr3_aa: CASSEFKYYEQYF
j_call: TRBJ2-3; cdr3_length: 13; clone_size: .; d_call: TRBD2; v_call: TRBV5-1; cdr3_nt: TGCGCCAGCAGCCGGGGGGGAGAAGATACGCAGTATTTT; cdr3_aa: CASSRGGEDTQYF
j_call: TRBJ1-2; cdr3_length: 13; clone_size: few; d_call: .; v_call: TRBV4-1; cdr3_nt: TGCGCCCTTCGGAGGGACCGTTACTATGGCTACACCTTC; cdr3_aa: CALRRDRYYGYTF
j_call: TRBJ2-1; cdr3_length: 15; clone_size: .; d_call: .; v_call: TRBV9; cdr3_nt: TGTGTCAGCAGCTTCGCAGGGGTTTATTACAATGAGCAGTTCTTC; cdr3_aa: CVSSFAGVYYNEQFF